This TCR beta chain stems from a study of blood T cell repertoires in COVID-19. Study background: COVID-19 samples, acute and convalescent, were from the United States, Italy and Spain. The cDNA or gDNA used as material had been derived from T cells, B-cell-depleted T cells, or PBMCs.

This CDR3 is built from 16 residues. Trimming at V came to 3 bases and at J to 6 bases, leaving 3 bases not matched to a gene. The germline CDR1 and CDR2 sequences are ENHRY and SYGVKD. Per the authors' pipeline: Reference gene primer amplification in the assay estimated nucleated cell counts. Clones were read by immunoSEQ multiplex PCR, and TCRdb kept only the in-frame ones, dropping some. V, J and clone size reflect that table, while D and trimming were determined from the DNA. The table includes under 150,000 clones, 84% detected once. This chain uses TRBV10-3 with TRBJ2-3; 16 nucleotides line up with TRBD2. The TCR sequence derives from a woman between 40 and 50 years old with acute or convalescent COVID-19. Sequencing was done on a sample of peripheral blood. CDR3 residues: CAISEGTSGGVDTQYF. The DNA of the CDR3 is TGTGCCATCAGTGAAGGGACTAGCGGGGGGGTGGATACGCAGTATTTT.